The 8 T cell receptor beta chains below come from one sample, sequenced in a study of T-cell reconstitution after alpha-beta-depleted transplantation in children. Preparing the TCRbeta library involved the use of unique molecular identifiers. Via MiXCR, TCRdb re-called the PCR reads, giving one row per CDR3 protein. Found here are some 490,000 distinct CDR3 sequences, around 13% of them singletons; the top ten hold about 5.6%. The sample consisted of PBMCs from the stem cell graft donor, taken from the stem cell graft. Every receptor here comes from a human donor who donated a stem cell graft to a child with combined immunodeficiency.

This clonotype occurred once. Since a much larger clone is just one base distant, this may be a read error. The V gene is TRBV12-3 or TRBV12-4, the J gene TRBJ2-3; 7 bases align to TRBD2. The CDR3 has 15 residues. The trim removed 2 bases at V and 5 bases at J, leaving 7 bases unmatched. DNA for the CDR3: TGTGCCAGCAGTTTATATCGGGGGGATGAAGATACGCAGTATTTT. It is translated as CASSLYRGDEDTQYF.

This clonotype was seen at least ten times. This chain links TRBV9 with TRBJ1-6; D not certain. Trimming left V 3 bases short and J 8 bases short, with 15 bases between. CDR3 length equals 15 residues. Per germline, CDR1 SGDLS and CDR2 YYNGEE. CDR3 DNA sequence: TGTGCCAGCAGCGCTGGGTTACAAAGAGATTCACCCCTCCACTTT. Its protein product is CASSAGLQRDSPLHF.

The chain is built from TRBV29-1 and TRBJ2-7; 12 bases agree with TRBD1. Per the germline V gene, CDR1 is SQVTM and CDR2 is ANQGSEA. J was trimmed by 5 bases and V by 4 bases; bases with no gene match: 6. The CDR3 totals 14 residues. The CDR3 DNA reads TGCAGCGTTGTCGGGACAGGGGGCCCCGACGAGCAGTACTTC. Translated, it gives CSVVGTGGPDEQYF.

The table lists this clonotype with many counts. The chain employs TRBV5-1 and TRBJ2-1; 7 nucleotides align to TRBD1. V was pared by 4 bases and J by 7 bases, with 11 bases of the junction left unmatched. Germline V gene data show CDR1 as SGHRS and CDR2 as YFSETQ. This CDR3 comprises 15 residues. CDR3 region: CASSPDRVYGNEQFF. The CDR3 DNA is TGCGCCAGCAGCCCTGACAGGGTATATGGGAATGAGCAGTTCTTC. The entire variable domain, with the rest obtained from reference TRBV5-1 and TRBJ2-1, is as follows: KAGVTQTPRYLIKTRGQQVTLSCSPISGHRSVSWYQQTPGQGLQFLFEYFSETQRNKGNFPGRFSGRQFSNSRSEMNVSTLELGDSALYLCASSPDRVYGNEQFFGPGTRLTVL.

The sample holds a few counts of this clonotype. The chain links TRBV18 to TRBJ1-1; a possible D gene is TRBD1 (6 bases). V lost 4 bases, J lost 5 bases, and 17 bases lay in between. The CDR3 extends over 15 amino acids. Germline CDR1 KGHSH, CDR2 LQKENI. The CDR3 sequence: CASSREGGSGTEAFF. The CDR3 DNA is TGTGCCAGCTCACGGGAAGGGGGTTCGGGGACTGAAGCTTTCTTT.

This clonotype came up many times. CDR3 bases: TGTGCCAGCAGCAACGACCCAGATACGCAGTATTTT. Residues: CASSNDPDTQYF. The chain joins TRBV9 to TRBJ2-3; D is unclear. This CDR3 contains 12 residues. The ends were cut back, 4 bases at V and 4 bases at J, with 7 bases in the middle. CDR1 is SGDLS, CDR2 YYNGEE, per germline.

The chain recombines TRBV7-8 with TRBJ2-3; tentative D call: TRBD1 (6 bases). V was clipped by 5 bases and J by 6 bases, with 27 bases between them. The V gene's germline CDR1 is SGHVS and CDR2 FQNEAQ. The CDR3 extends over 18 amino acids. The chain's CDR3 is CASSPGVRTGLFSDTQYF. The DNA of the CDR3 is TGTGCCAGCAGCCCAGGGGTCCGGACGGGTCTCTTCTCGGATACGCAGTATTTT.

The V call is TRBV30, the J call TRBJ2-3; D gene ambiguous. The CDR3 sequence is 15 residues long. Trimming cost V 2 bases and J 6 bases, with 18 bases left between them. CDR1 is GTSNPN, CDR2 SVGIG, per germline (reference sequence). CDR3 DNA sequence: TGTGCCTGGAGTCCAGCGAATTTAGGTGGGGATACGCAGTATTTT. Protein: CAWSPANLGGDTQYF.